This T cell receptor beta chain was observed in a study of cytomegalovirus exposure and HLA in healthy donors. General study results and limits: Rarity marked most TCR sequences, yet some public TCRs occurred in many donors. The authors later found TCR association rates varying by HLA locus, with DRB1 most and HLA-C fewest. TCR beta chain V- and J-gene trimming was linked, in a later analysis, to a missense variant in DCLRE1C.

The germline V gene encodes CDR1 LGHNA and CDR2 YNFKEQ. This CDR3 contains 17 residues. Losses at the gene ends were 1 base for V and 6 bases for J; bases not matched to a gene: 8. This clone was picked up one time. What it recognizes is unknown. Both 60 Vbeta primers and 13 Jbeta primers went into the PCR. Methods used by the authors: A later analysis counted some 87 million unique TCR beta chains, around 11 million shared. Some clones are missing from TCRdb's copy, which holds only in-frame ones; the method was immunoSEQ multiplex PCR. That table furnishes V, J and clone size, whereas the DNA furnished D and trimming. The sample lists around 160,000 clones, 70% to 80% seen once, with 2% to 2.5% in the top ten.

The sample taken for sequencing was PBMCs. The receptor's source is a man between 45 and 60 years old in good health and CMV-seropositive. The chain employs TRBV4-2 and TRBJ2-1; TRBD2 agrees at 11 bases. CDR3 sequence: CASSQGFLAGGSNEQFF. The CDR3 coding sequence is TGTGCCAGCAGCCAAGGTTTCCTAGCGGGGGGCAGCAATGAGCAGTTCTTC.